This paragraph reports one T cell receptor beta chain. Antigen: not known. Within the sample, other DNA sequences also encode this same CDR3. Using immunoSEQ multiplex PCR, the repertoire was profiled, and TCRdb retains in-frame clones only, with some absent. The data contain 110,000 to 150,000 clones, around 78% of them singletons. Time point noted: baseline pretreatment blood. Treatment described: 15 Gy SBRT to primary tumor, nephrectomy 4 weeks later. Radiation-treated patients gave blood at baseline, week 2 and week 4. The tumor was a clear cell renal cell carcinoma. V was shortened by 7 bases and J by 1 base, with 4 bases between the two germline ends. The length of the CDR3 is 11 residues. Looked up from germline, CDR1 is SQVTM and CDR2 is ANQGSEA. The sample is drawn from a study of radiation and T cells in renal cell carcinoma. Across the study: Nephrectomy followed 15 Gy stereotactic body radiation by 4 weeks. Study findings and constraints: Top tumor clonotypes rose in blood 2 weeks post-radiation, then contracted.

This clonotype was obtained from a woman aged 45-59 years with renal cell carcinoma. The source was blood, collected from a patient whose treatment included radiotherapy and nephrectomy. The chain has TRBV29-1 and TRBJ2-2; D is ambiguous. Written as DNA, the CDR3 is TGCAGCGGACAGAACACCGGGGAGCTGTTTTTT. Amino acids: CSGQNTGELFF.